This TCR beta chain appears in the sequencing data of a study of T cells in Graves' hyperthyroidism and ophthalmopathy (dated by TCRdb to about 2019). Broadly, across the study: Peripheral blood samples were taken at the time of initial diagnosis, prior to any treatment. The approximately 100 discovery patients were divided at random into training and test sets in a 7:3 ratio. According to the paper, TCR Vbeta CDR3 sequencing was carried out on around 140 peripheral blood samples, which came from more than 40 ophthalmopathy, 70 to 80 hyperthyroidism and 17 progressor patients. Once sampling was done, hyperthyroidism patients were given methimazole at a starting dose of 30 mg daily, whereas ophthalmopathy patients were given high-dose intravenous methylprednisolone. To identify TCR V-J signatures that set the groups apart, the researchers used a discovery cohort of roughly 100 patients, made up of fewer than 50 with Graves' ophthalmopathy and some 55 with stable Graves' hyperthyroidism. Prospective prediction of ophthalmopathy was tested in an independent validation cohort consisting of 18 hyperthyroidism patients and approximately 16 patients who later progressed to ophthalmopathy. In addition, the study compared T-cell repertoires in thyroid tissue and in blood from roughly 6 Graves' hyperthyroidism patients. Study-level results and caveats: No statistical method was used to set the sample size in advance, and investigators knew the group allocation. In validation, progression to ophthalmopathy was predicted by the model with approximately 67% sensitivity and 72% to 85% specificity, a median of approximately 6.5 months before onset. A 13 V-J signature model separated ophthalmopathy from stable hyperthyroidism, with around 91% sensitivity and approximately 81% specificity in cross-validation and 80%/75% in testing. Most expanded thyroid clonotypes (frequency above 0.001) were also found in blood, which suggests that blood repertoires may mirror thyroid immune responses.

V is trimmed back by 3 bases and J by 2 bases, and the junction contains 5 bases that no gene match accounts for. The CDR3 runs 15 amino acids, cysteine and phenylalanine included. The retained sequence is limited to the CDR3, 45 bases, with the frame set at the first base. CDR1 and CDR2 (WNHNN, SYGVQD) derive from the germline V gene (reference sequence). This clonotype showed up many times. Its target antigen remains unknown. Nothing much larger sits one base from this clone, and base qualities are not available. Moderately to severely active disease, a Clinical Activity Score of at least 3, a NOSPECS grade of at least 4, and a duration under 3 months were present in ophthalmopathy patients. Exclusion was applied to patients with uncontrolled infections, other autoimmune diseases, pregnancy or lactation. Diagnoses were established on the basis of clinical symptoms, serum thyroxine and TRAb, thyroid ultrasound, and orbital computed tomography. Ficoll-Paque density gradient centrifugation was used to isolate PBMCs from approximately 11 ml of fresh peripheral blood. Total RNA was extracted with Trizol reagent, and quality was checked on an Agilent 2100 Bioanalyzer.

TCR beta CDR3 regions were amplified from RNA transcripts. The first round of RT-PCR for the TCR CDR3 was performed with the HTBI primer set and the Qiagen OneStep RT-PCR kit. The libraries were constructed in a second round of multiplex PCR and then size-selected and purified. Paired-end sequencing of the libraries was performed with 100 bp reads on an Illumina HiSeq2000. The authors' pipeline ran thus. SOAPnuke was used to process the raw data, throwing out any read that contained adapters or uncalled bases, had a mean Phred below 15, or lacked an exact constant-primer or identifier match. High-quality paired reads were merged using COPE v1.2.5, and each unique nucleotide sequence was defined as a clonotype. MiTCR v1.1 was used to align clonotypes to the IMGT TRBV, TRBD and TRBJ reference segments. Analysis was restricted to V-J combinations with a frequency above 0.0001, which covered 99.2% of repertoires. A TCS score was defined as the ratio of F50 (clonal expansion) to E x V (chaos), with BLOSUM62-based TCRdist applied between CDR3 peptides within each V-J. Welch's t-statistics and random forest reduced around 550 V-J features to roughly 13, which were used in a naive Bayes classifier (R e1071). The public reads were run again by TCRdb, first through fastp at Q25 and then through MiXCR, and only productive beta chains were kept. Every CDR3 protein is listed once, alongside the most common genes and DNA of its rows. These V and J calls derive from TCRdb rather than the authors' analysis. In all, the sample holds about 370,000 distinct CDR3 sequences, and nearly 15% of those were seen once. The top ten clones comprise approximately 19% of the sample.

Sequencing input: blood. The rearrangement joined TRBV10-1 to TRBJ2-3; TRBD1 lines up with 7 middle nucleotides. The receptor was isolated from a woman aged 55-70 years with Graves' ophthalmopathy. The DNA sequence is as follows: TGCGCCAGCAGTGACCGGGGACAGACCACAGATACGCAGTATTTT. Its protein product is CASSDRGQTTDTQYF.